The rows below give T cell receptor beta chains drawn from one sample of a study of blood T cell repertoires in COVID-19. Sequencing was performed with immunoSEQ multiplex PCR; in TCRdb, only in-frame clones are kept and a portion is missing. The repertoire has 150,000 or so clones, around 88% of them found once; the top ten carry under 6%. Sequenced sample: peripheral blood. The source is a human donor in a cohort sampled during active COVID-19. Both conserved end residues are part of each CDR3. A D gene is named only where the DNA matches it firmly. The size field is filled for only some rows; it gives once, few, many or a size class.

d_call	clone_size	j_call	v_call	cdr3_aa	cdr3_nt
-	-	TRBJ2-1	TRBV6-5	CASQWGGPNNEQFF	TGTGCCAGCCAGTGGGGGGGGCCTAACAATGAGCAGTTCTTC
TRBD1	-	TRBJ1-2	TRBV14	CASSQAGTGNYGYTF	TGTGCCAGCAGCCAGGCCGGGACAGGAAACTATGGCTACACCTTC
TRBD1	-	TRBJ2-3	TRBV28	CASSSGGTGDRDTQYF	TGTGCCAGCAGTTCAGGTGGGACAGGGGATAGAGATACGCAGTATTTT
TRBD1	once	TRBJ1-6	TRBV6-6	CASSFDRGRSPLHF	TGTGCCAGCAGTTTTGACAGGGGGAGGTCACCCCTCCACTTT
-	-	TRBJ2-7	TRBV3-1/TRBV3-2	CASSQQGSFSYEQYF	TGTGCCAGCAGCCAACAGGGTTCCTTCTCCTACGAGCAGTACTTC
TRBD2	-	TRBJ2-3	TRBV7-2	CASSRTAAGGRADTQYF	TGTGCCAGCAGCCGTACTGCGGCGGGGGGGCGCGCAGATACGCAGTATTTT
TRBD1	-	TRBJ1-1	TRBV7-2	CASSLGPPGGGTEAFF	TGTGCCAGCAGCTTAGGGCCGCCAGGGGGCGGGACTGAAGCTTTCTTT
-	-	TRBJ2-3	TRBV6-6	CASSSARNTDTQYF	TGTGCCAGCAGTTCAGCTAGGAACACAGATACGCAGTATTTT
TRBD2	-	TRBJ2-1	TRBV30	CAWSVSAGGNEQFF	TGTGCCTGGAGTGTGTCAGCGGGGGGGAATGAGCAGTTCTTC
TRBD2	few	TRBJ2-1	TRBV9	CASSVDSRGTYNEQFF	TGTGCCAGCAGCGTAGACTCGCGGGGGACCTACAATGAGCAGTTCTTC
TRBD1	-	TRBJ2-1	TRBV6-6	CASRLTGSSYNEQFF	TGTGCCAGCAGACTGACAGGGAGCTCCTACAATGAGCAGTTCTTC
-	-	TRBJ2-2	TRBV28	CASSTLTPGELFF	TGTGCCAGCAGTACCCTCACTCCCGGGGAGCTGTTTTTT
-	-	TRBJ2-7	TRBV6-2/TRBV6-3	CASSWAQGNEQYF	TGTGCCAGCAGTTGGGCACAGGGCAACGAGCAGTACTTC
TRBD1	-	TRBJ1-2	TRBV5-4	CASSVTGVYGYTF	TGTGCCAGCAGCGTGACAGGGGTTTATGGCTACACCTTC
-	once	TRBJ2-6	TRBV9	CASSVEEQVSGANVLTF	TGTGCCAGCAGCGTAGAGGAGCAAGTCTCTGGGGCCAACGTCCTGACTTTC
TRBD2	-	TRBJ2-3	TRBV4-3	CASSQDSGLAGGNTQYF	TGCGCCAGCAGCCAAGATTCGGGACTAGCGGGGGGAAATACGCAGTATTTT
-	-	TRBJ2-7	TRBV4-3	CASSQLPGQPYEQYF	TGCGCCAGCAGCCAACTGCCGGGACAACCCTACGAGCAGTACTTC
-	-	TRBJ1-2	TRBV12-3/TRBV12-4	CASSLGVNYGYTF	TGTGCCAGCAGTTTAGGAGTTAACTATGGCTACACCTTC
TRBD1	-	TRBJ1-2	TRBV5-6	CASSPDRGYGYTF	TGTGCCAGCAGCCCAGACAGGGGTTATGGCTACACCTTC